This T cell receptor (beta chain) was recovered during a study of T-cell memory formation after mild COVID-19. Using its own MiXCR run on the 5' RACE reads, TCRdb lists one record per CDR3 protein. In the table there are 350,000 or so distinct CDR3 sequences, about an eighth of which are singletons. The CDR3 runs 15 residues. Germline V gene sequence: CDR1 SGHRS, CDR2 YFSETQ. This clonotype was counted at least ten times. One junction end does not reproduce the germline sequence, and a read error may be involved. Sequenced sample: PBMCs or a T cell subset sorted from them (not recorded which). The sequence came from a man between 18 and 35 years old who had mild COVID-19 (a few samples of this study predate the infection). Cell type and time point are not known. The chain links TRBV5-1 to TRBJ2-6, with a possible D match to TRBD2 (6 bases). CDR3 region: CASSLGGAGANVLTF. CDR3 DNA sequence: TGTGCCAGCAGCTTAGGAGGGGCTGGGGCCAACGTCCTGACTTTC.